The 25 T cell receptor beta chains below all came from one sample that was sequenced in a study of blood T cell repertoires in COVID-19. Assay used: immunoSEQ multiplex PCR; TCRdb lists only in-frame clones, some missing. This table holds over 100,000 clones, 80% found once. Sequencing input: peripheral blood. The receptors derive from a human donor in a cohort sampled during active or convalescent COVID-19.

The chain uses TRBV5-1 and TRBJ2-7; 7 bases are shared with TRBD1. Germline CDR1 is SGHRS and CDR2 is YFSETQ. V lost 6 bases to trimming and J lost 7 bases; unmatched junction nucleotides: 16. The CDR3 contains 15 residues. The CDR3: CASTQHMTGLGEQYF. The CDR3 region has the DNA TGCGCCAGCACCCAACATATGACAGGGCTCGGGGAGCAGTACTTC.

The rearrangement joins TRBV7-2 to TRBJ2-7; D gene uncertain. With 1 base removed from V and 2 bases from J, the gap between germline ends came to 6 bases. There are 13 residues in the CDR3. CDR1 and CDR2 from the germline V gene are SGHTA and FQGNSA. DNA of the CDR3: TGTGCCAGCAGCTTAGACAGAGCCTACGAGCAGTACTTC. Translating it yields CASSLDRAYEQYF.

V usage is TRBV6-5 and J usage is TRBJ1-1; no firm D call. With 2 bases removed from V and 1 base from J, the gap between germline ends came to 8 bases. The CDR3 contains 14 residues. Germline V gene sequence: CDR1 MNHEY, CDR2 SVGAGI. Here the CDR3 reads CASSYGLSNTEAFF. CDR3 coding DNA: TGTGCCAGCAGTTACGGCCTGTCGAACACTGAAGCTTTCTTT.

The rearrangement uses TRBV9 and TRBJ2-3, with TRBD2 identical over 8 bases. Germline loops: CDR1 SGDLS, CDR2 YYNGEE. Losses at the gene ends were 1 base for V and 0 bases for J; bases not matched to a gene: 4. This CDR3 has 16 amino acids. The CDR3 nucleotides are TGTGCCAGCAGCGTACTAGCGGGCACTAGCACAGATACGCAGTATTTT. Translated: CASSVLAGTSTDTQYF.

This clone has a single count. V is TRBV18 and J is TRBJ1-2; 7 positions match TRBD1. Trimming removed 5 bases from V and 1 base from J; junction bases left unmatched: 4. This CDR3 spans 14 amino acids. CDR1 is KGHSH, CDR2 LQKENI, per germline. The CDR3 region has the DNA TGTGCCAGCTCAAGGGACAGCCTTAACTATGGCTACACCTTC. This translates into CASSRDSLNYGYTF. Based on the CDR3 plus reference TRBV18 and TRBJ1-2, the full variable domain is NAGVMQNPRHLVRRRGQEARLRCSPMKGHSHVYWYRQLPEEGLKFMVYLQKENIIDESGMPKERFSAEFPKEGPSILRIQQVVRGDSAAYFCASSRDSLNYGYTFGSGTRLTVV.

The gene calls are TRBV7-3 and TRBJ1-2, with D hard to call. The CDR3 has 13 amino acids. Trimming removed 3 bases from V and 5 bases from J, with 10 bases in between. Germline loops: CDR1 SGHTA, CDR2 FQGTGA. CDR3 DNA: TGTGCCAGCAGCTTTTCACAGTATTATGGCTACACCTTC. Translation: CASSFSQYYGYTF.

The chain links TRBV19 to TRBJ1-1; the D is unclear. Germline CDR1 is LNHDA and CDR2 is SQIVND (reference sequence). The CDR3 has 13 residues. With 6 bases removed from V and 1 base from J, the gap between germline ends came to 9 bases. CDR3 coding DNA: TGTGCCAGTAGCCCCAGCGGGAACACTGAAGCTTTCTTT. Amino acids: CASSPSGNTEAFF.

The chain is built from TRBV9 and TRBJ1-6; 7 positions agree with TRBD1. The CDR3 covers 15 residues. The germline V gene has CDR1 SGDLS and CDR2 YYNGEE. With V trimmed by 6 bases and J by 3 bases, 6 bases remained unmatched. As DNA, the CDR3 is TGTGCCAGCACAACAGGGGATGGCTATAATTCACCCCTCCACTTT. Amino acids: CASTTGDGYNSPLHF.

The V and J genes are TRBV7-9 and TRBJ2-1, with TRBD2 matching over 16 bases. V lost 5 bases and J lost 4; bases outside the gene matches: 11. CDR1 is SEHNR, CDR2 FQNEAQ, per germline (reference sequence). This CDR3 comprises 19 residues. The CDR3: CASSPGGLAGGQPYNEQFF. As DNA, the CDR3 is TGTGCCAGCAGCCCAGGGGGACTAGCGGGAGGGCAACCATACAATGAGCAGTTCTTC.

CDR3 protein: CASSARTGTNYGYTF. CDR3 bases: TGTGCCAGCAGCGCCCGGACAGGTACTAACTATGGCTACACCTTC. The J gene is TRBJ1-2, the V gene TRBV9, with 7 bases aligning to TRBD1. Per the germline V gene, CDR1 is SGDLS and CDR2 is YYNGEE. CDR3 length: 15 amino acids. V lost 3 bases, J lost 0 bases, and 5 bases stayed unmatched.

The chain has TRBV7-8 and TRBJ2-4, with D tentatively TRBD2 (7 bases). CDR1 is SGHVS and CDR2 is FQNEAQ in the germline V gene. The germline V and J ends were trimmed by 0 bases and 0 bases, with 21 bases remaining between them. This CDR3 is built from 20 residues. The chain's CDR3 is CASSLARGGRTELAKNIQYF. CDR3 bases: TGTGCCAGCAGCTTAGCGCGCGGGGGCAGGACGGAACTAGCCAAAAACATTCAGTACTTC.

This clone was seen ten or more times. The chain carries TRBV5-1 and TRBJ2-5; perhaps TRBD2 as D (6 bases). The CDR3 runs to 17 residues. The V end lost 3 bases, the J end lost 2 bases, and 20 bases lay between the germline ends. The germline CDR1 and CDR2 sequences are SGHRS and YFSETQ. The CDR3 loop reads CASSSIGTARQQETQYF. The CDR3 nucleotides read TGCGCCAGCAGCTCAATCGGGACTGCCCGGCAACAAGAGACCCAGTACTTC.

V usage is TRBV5-4 and J usage is TRBJ2-1; 12 bases are shared with TRBD2. The germline V gene has CDR1 SGHNT and CDR2 YYREEE (reference sequence). The V segment lost 3 bases and the J segment 9 bases; nucleotides outside the gene matches: 10. This CDR3 contains 16 residues. CDR3 nucleotides: TGTGCCAGCAGCTATCCTAGCGGGGGGGCTGGTGGTGAGCAGTTCTTC. Protein: CASSYPSGGAGGEQFF.

The chain is built from TRBV19 and TRBJ2-7; D may be TRBD2 (6 bases). Trimming took off 3 bases at V and 5 bases at J, with 17 bases between the two ends. The CDR3 sequence is 15 residues long. The V gene's germline CDR1 is LNHDA and CDR2 SQIVND (reference sequence). CDR3 amino acids: CASSMGAGWRDEQYF. The CDR3 DNA reads as TGTGCCAGTAGTATGGGTGCGGGGTGGCGCGACGAGCAGTACTTC.

This chain connects TRBV9 to TRBJ1-4; 8 bases fit TRBD1. The CDR3 totals 15 residues. V lost 3 bases to trimming and J lost 8 bases; unmatched junction nucleotides: 9. Germline-derived CDR1 and CDR2 are SGDLS and YYNGEE. CDR3 in amino acids: CASSARGQGAEKLFF. The CDR3 region has the DNA TGTGCCAGCAGCGCTCGGGGCCAGGGGGCCGAAAAACTGTTTTTT.

V and J are TRBV11-2 and TRBJ2-1, with 8 bases lining up with TRBD1. The V segment lost 5 bases and the J segment 0 bases; nucleotides outside the gene matches: 6. The V gene's germline CDR1 is SGHAT and CDR2 FQNNGV. The CDR3 is 16 residues long. CDR3 coding DNA: TGTGCCAGCAGCCCAGGGGGCGCCGTCTCCTACAATGAGCAGTTCTTC. Translation: CASSPGGAVSYNEQFF.

This chain joins TRBV5-1 and TRBJ2-3, with 8 positions matching TRBD1. Germline CDR1 reads SGHRS; CDR2 reads YFSETQ. The trim removed 4 bases at V and 0 bases at J, leaving 4 bases unmatched. The CDR3 contains 15 residues. The CDR3 loop reads CASSRTGTSTDTQYF. The CDR3 DNA reads TGCGCCAGCAGCCGGACAGGGACTAGCACAGATACGCAGTATTTT.

This clone has just one count. The chain couples TRBV7-2 to TRBJ2-3; D is perhaps TRBD1 (5 bases). V dropped 4 bases and J dropped 3 bases, with 14 bases sitting between them. This CDR3 has 15 amino acids. Per germline, CDR1 SGHTA and CDR2 FQGNSA. DNA for the CDR3: TGTGCCAGCAGCTCCCAGGGATTTAGTACAGATACGCAGTATTTT. This codes for CASSSQGFSTDTQYF. The full variable domain, its missing parts supplied by reference TRBV7-2 and TRBJ2-3, is GAGVSQSPSNKVTEKGKDVELRCDPISGHTALYWYRQSLGQGLEFLIYFQGNSAPDKSGLPSDRFSAERTGGSVSTLTIQRTQQEDSAVYLCASSSQGFSTDTQYFGPGTRLTVL.

The genes are TRBV28 and TRBJ2-7, with TRBD1 matching 7 bases. The V gene's germline CDR1 is MDHEN and CDR2 SYDVKM. CDR3 size: 17 residues. V trimming: 3 bases; J trimming: 0 bases; junction bases outside the gene matches: 11. The CDR3 sequence: CASSLSPRQGPSYEQYF. CDR3 DNA: TGTGCCAGCAGTTTGTCCCCCCGACAGGGCCCCTCCTACGAGCAGTACTTC.

V usage is TRBV6-6 and J usage is TRBJ1-6; D is perhaps TRBD1 (5 bases). Trimming stripped 10 bases from V and 5 bases from J, with 15 bases between. Per the germline V gene, CDR1 is MNHNY and CDR2 is SVGAGI (reference sequence). This CDR3 is built from 14 residues. The CDR3 bases are TGTGCCACCTATTTCTCGGGGGATAATTCACCCCTCCACTTT. Its protein product is CATYFSGDNSPLHF.

This sequence joins TRBV3-1 (or the pseudogene TRBV3-2) and TRBJ2-3; TRBD2 is a possible D gene (6 bases). Germline assignment: CDR1 LGHDT and CDR2 YNNKEL (reference sequence). CDR3 length equals 13 residues. V was pared by 6 bases and J by 4 bases, with 11 bases between. The CDR3 coding sequence is TGTGCCAGCAGACCCACTAGCTCAGATACGCAGTATTTT. Its translation is CASRPTSSDTQYF.

This chain joins TRBV11-2 and TRBJ1-4; 7 bases fit TRBD1. Trimming removed 6 bases from V and 4 bases from J; junction bases left unmatched: 2. The CDR3 is made up of 13 amino acids. Germline V gives CDR1 SGHAT, CDR2 FQNNGV. CDR3 amino acids: CASRGGLNEKLFF. In nucleotides, the CDR3 is TGTGCCAGCAGAGGGGGCCTTAATGAAAAACTGTTTTTT. Together with reference TRBV11-2 and TRBJ1-4, the CDR3 gives the full variable domain: EAGVAQSPRYKIIEKRQSVAFWCNPISGHATLYWYQQILGQGPKLLIQFQNNGVVDDSQLPKDRFSAERLKGVDSTLKIQPAKLEDSAVYLCASRGGLNEKLFFGSGTQLSVL.

The rearrangement uses TRBV9 and TRBJ2-1, with D possibly being TRBD2 (6 bases). CDR3 length: 16 amino acids. V lost 6 bases and J 3 bases, leaving 19 bases between the germline ends. From germline, CDR1 is SGDLS and CDR2 YYNGEE. CDR3 in amino acids: CASTPSPAGLYNEQFF. The CDR3 bases are TGTGCCAGCACCCCCAGCCCAGCGGGCCTCTACAATGAGCAGTTCTTC.

This clone was seen only a few times. The V gene is TRBV5-1, the J gene TRBJ2-7; a possible D gene is TRBD1 (5 bases). Trimming cost V 4 bases and J 3 bases, with 8 bases left between them. The germline gives CDR1 SGHRS, CDR2 YFSETQ. The CDR3 extends over 12 amino acids. The CDR3 loop is CASSPDSYEQYF. The CDR3 bases are TGCGCCAGCAGCCCTGACAGCTACGAGCAGTACTTC.

This rearrangement joins TRBV27 to TRBJ2-2; D is unclear. The V and J ends lost 6 bases and 1 base respectively, with 12 bases between them. CDR3 length: 15 amino acids. The germline V gene has CDR1 MNHEY and CDR2 SMNVEV (reference sequence). CDR3: CASRTEIVNTGELFF. The CDR3 DNA follows: TGTGCCAGCAGGACGGAGATCGTGAACACCGGGGAGCTGTTTTTT.